This paragraph covers one T cell receptor beta chain sequence. This may stem from a read error, because a much larger clone lies one nucleotide away. The record originates from a study of shared clonotypes between healthy human individuals. Profiled with immunoSEQ multiplex PCR; TCRdb holds only in-frame clones, not every one. The table includes hundreds of thousands of clones, around two thirds detected once. Germline V gives CDR1 SNHLY, CDR2 FYNNEI. V lost 6 bases to trimming and J lost 4 bases; unmatched junction nucleotides: 2. This CDR3 has 14 residues. The TCR comes from a woman in her thirties in good health. The gene calls are TRBV2 and TRBJ2-3, with 12 bases aligning to TRBD1. Input material: memory CD4+ T cells sorted from blood. As for subset: CD45RA-negative fraction. CDR3 bases: TGTGCCAGCAGCGGGACAGGGGGCGCAGATACGCAGTATTTT. Its protein product is CASSGTGGADTQYF. Together with reference TRBV2 and TRBJ2-3, the CDR3 gives the full variable domain: EPEVTQTPSHQVTQMGQEVILRCVPISNHLYFYWYRQILGQKVEFLVSFYNNEISEKSEIFDDQFSVERPDGSNFTLKIRSTKLEDSAMYFCASSGTGGADTQYFGPGTRLTVL.